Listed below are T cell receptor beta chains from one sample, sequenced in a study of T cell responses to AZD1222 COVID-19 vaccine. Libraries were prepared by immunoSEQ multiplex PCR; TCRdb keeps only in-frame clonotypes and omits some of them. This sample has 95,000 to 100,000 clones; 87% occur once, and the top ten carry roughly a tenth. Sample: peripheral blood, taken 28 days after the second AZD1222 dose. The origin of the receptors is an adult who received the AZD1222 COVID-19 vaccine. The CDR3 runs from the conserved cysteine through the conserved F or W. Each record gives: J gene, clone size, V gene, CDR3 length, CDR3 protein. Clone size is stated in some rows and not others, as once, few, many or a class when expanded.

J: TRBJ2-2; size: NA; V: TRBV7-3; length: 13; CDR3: CASSYMNTGELFF
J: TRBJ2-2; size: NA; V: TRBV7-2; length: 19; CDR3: CASSSPGLAGGRGTGELFF
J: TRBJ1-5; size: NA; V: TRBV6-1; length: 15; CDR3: CASSETIGEEQPQHF
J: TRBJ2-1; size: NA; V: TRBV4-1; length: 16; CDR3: CASSLTTGARIHEQFF
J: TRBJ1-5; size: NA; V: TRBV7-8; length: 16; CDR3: CASSLANWRSNQPQHF
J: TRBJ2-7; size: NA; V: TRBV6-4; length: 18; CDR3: CASSDSSETSVYSYEQYF
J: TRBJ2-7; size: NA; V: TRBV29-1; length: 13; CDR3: CSVEAGSTYEQYF
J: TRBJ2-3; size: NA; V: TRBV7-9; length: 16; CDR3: CASSPQGSGISDTQYF
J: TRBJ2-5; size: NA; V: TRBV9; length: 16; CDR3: CASSALLAGGQETQYF
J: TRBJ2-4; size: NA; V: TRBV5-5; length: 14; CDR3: CASKYTGGRNIQYF
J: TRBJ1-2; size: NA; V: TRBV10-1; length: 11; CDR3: CASSESLGYTF
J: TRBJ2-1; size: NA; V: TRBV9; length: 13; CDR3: CASSVGGGTGRFF
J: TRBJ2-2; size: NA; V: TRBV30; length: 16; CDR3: CAWRLRGAIRTGELFF
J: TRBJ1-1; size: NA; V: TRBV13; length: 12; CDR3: CASSLGSTEAFF
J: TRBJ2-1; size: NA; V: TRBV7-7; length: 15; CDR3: CASSPQVGAYNEQFF
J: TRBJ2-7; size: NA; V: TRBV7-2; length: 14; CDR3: CASRSGESSYEQYF
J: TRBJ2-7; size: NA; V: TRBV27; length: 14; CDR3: CASSLGQGGSEQYF
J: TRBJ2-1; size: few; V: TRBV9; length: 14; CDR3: CASSGVASYNEQFF
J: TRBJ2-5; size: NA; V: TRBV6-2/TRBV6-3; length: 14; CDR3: CASSYSTGREAQYF
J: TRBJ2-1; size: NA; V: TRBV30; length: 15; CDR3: CAWSVGFVLYNEQFF
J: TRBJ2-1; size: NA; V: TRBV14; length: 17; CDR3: CASSPAVGTGTYNEQFF
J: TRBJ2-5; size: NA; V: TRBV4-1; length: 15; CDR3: CASSQGENFGGTQYF
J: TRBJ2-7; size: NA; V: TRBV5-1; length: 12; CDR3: CASSLRGYEQYF
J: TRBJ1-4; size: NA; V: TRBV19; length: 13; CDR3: CAAQRRVNEKLFF
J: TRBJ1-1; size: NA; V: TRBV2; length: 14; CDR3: CASIRTRGRAEAFF
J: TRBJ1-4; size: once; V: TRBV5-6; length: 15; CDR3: CASSSYRALNEKLFF